A selection of T cell receptor beta chains follows, all from one sample in a study of a mutant IDH1 vaccine in newly diagnosed glioma. Which antigens these TCRs recognize remains unknown. Clones were read by immunoSEQ multiplex PCR, and TCRdb kept only the in-frame ones, dropping some. The repertoire holds roughly 49,000 clones, with around 94% as singletons. The material sequenced was PBMCs, taken from a glioma patient whose treatment included an IDH1 peptide vaccine. Receptor source: a man over 45 with glioma. CDR3s leave out the opening cysteine and the closing phenylalanine or tryptophan. Each record gives: CDR3 protein, CDR3 length, D gene, J gene, V gene. A D gene is named only where the DNA matches it firmly.

CDR3: AWSEVSAGYT; length: 10; D: -; J: TRBJ1-2; V: TRBV30
CDR3: ASSGASGGLGTDTQY; length: 15; D: TRBD2; J: TRBJ2-3; V: TRBV6-1
CDR3: ASRGYKNIQY; length: 10; D: -; J: TRBJ2-4; V: TRBV19
CDR3: AWSARSYYGYT; length: 11; D: -; J: TRBJ1-2; V: TRBV30
CDR3: ASSSDRVETQY; length: 11; D: TRBD1; J: TRBJ2-5; V: TRBV7-9
CDR3: ASRWGQGARTGELF; length: 14; D: TRBD1; J: TRBJ2-2; V: TRBV7-2
CDR3: SVVDSLNSPLH; length: 11; D: -; J: TRBJ1-6; V: TRBV29-1
CDR3: ASSLDTGPWAEAF; length: 13; D: -; J: TRBJ1-1; V: TRBV7-6
CDR3: ASSPAVNTEAF; length: 11; D: -; J: TRBJ1-1; V: TRBV7-2
CDR3: ASQGHSRTSGRADEQY; length: 16; D: TRBD2; J: TRBJ2-7; V: TRBV2
CDR3: ASSYSWQSNTEAF; length: 13; D: -; J: TRBJ1-1; V: TRBV6-5
CDR3: ASSPGGVNTEAF; length: 12; D: -; J: TRBJ1-1; V: TRBV18
CDR3: ASSFRGPETQY; length: 11; D: -; J: TRBJ2-5; V: TRBV27
CDR3: ASSTLTGVSGEQY; length: 13; D: TRBD1; J: TRBJ2-7; V: TRBV5-6
CDR3: ASSLSSGANVLT; length: 12; D: -; J: TRBJ2-6; V: TRBV5-1
CDR3: ASSTVETQY; length: 9; D: -; J: TRBJ2-5; V: TRBV7-9
CDR3: ASSWGRNTDNYGYT; length: 14; D: -; J: TRBJ1-2; V: TRBV6-5
CDR3: ASSTGTGSYNEQF; length: 13; D: TRBD1; J: TRBJ2-1; V: TRBV9
CDR3: AWSVEVAGTYNEQF; length: 14; D: -; J: TRBJ2-1; V: TRBV30
CDR3: ASSPPSGVNSPLH; length: 13; D: -; J: TRBJ1-6; V: TRBV7-9
CDR3: ASSLATPNSPLH; length: 12; D: -; J: TRBJ1-6; V: TRBV7-2
CDR3: ASSPGTLAGSPLH; length: 13; D: -; J: TRBJ1-6; V: TRBV6-5
CDR3: ASSLQGGQGRYGYT; length: 14; D: TRBD1; J: TRBJ1-2; V: TRBV5-6
CDR3: ASSDRDSSYEQY; length: 12; D: TRBD1; J: TRBJ2-7; V: TRBV7-6
CDR3: ASSRQGASTGELF; length: 13; D: TRBD1; J: TRBJ2-2; V: TRBV19
CDR3: ASSFRLNRQGRTEAF; length: 15; D: TRBD1; J: TRBJ1-1; V: TRBV28
CDR3: ACMYRRSGEQY; length: 11; D: -; J: TRBJ2-7; V: TRBV30
CDR3: ASSLARGQGAGELF; length: 14; D: TRBD1; J: TRBJ2-2; V: TRBV7-9
CDR3: ASSSRDGQGLEKLF; length: 14; D: -; J: TRBJ1-4; V: TRBV5-4
CDR3: ASSQDGTVYGYT; length: 12; D: TRBD1; J: TRBJ1-2; V: TRBV4-2
CDR3: SVDWQGGRIAF; length: 11; D: -; J: TRBJ1-1; V: TRBV29-1